This T cell receptor beta chain was recorded in a study of blood T cell repertoires in COVID-19 (dated by TCRdb to the early 2020s). Describing the broader study: The collaborator samples originated in the United States, Italy and Spain and spanned the acute and convalescent phases of COVID-19. The prospective study material was composed of cDNA or gDNA derived from T cells, B-cell-depleted T cells, or PBMCs. The dataset comprised deeply sampled blood TCRbeta repertoires from subjects exposed to, actively infected with, or recovered from COVID-19. The samples were drawn from the first 160 participants of the ongoing ImmuneRACE study and from under 1,500 subjects provided by 6 global collaborators. Nearly every sample came with metadata listing a de-identified subject ID, COVID-19 status, age in years and sex. The repertoires were released in a freely available public database intended as a resource for research on the immune response to SARS-CoV-2. Where HLA class I and class II types were available, the types were taken from metadata supplied by the sample provider, not from assay-based typing.

The immunoSEQ Assay, a bias-controlled multiplex PCR, was used to amplify TCRbeta CDR3 regions from genomic DNA. Turning to the authors' computational methods: Within the assay, amplification of reference gene primers was used to estimate how many nucleated cells each sample contained. To quantify the absolute abundance of each unique TCRbeta CDR3 rearrangement, sequence reads were collapsed and filtered. For each sample, productive Simpson clonality was calculated by taking the square root of Simpson's diversity index across productive rearrangements. TCRdb took over this immuneACCESS table, retaining in-frame rearrangements with V and J assigned. Such tables are incomplete; in checked studies, under half of the missing clones stem from an unresolved V gene, and the remainder is unexplained. From that table come the V and J calls and clone size; the DNA was used to work out D and trimming. Recorded for this sample are approximately 270,000 clones; around 85% of them occurred a single time. The ten largest clonotypes hold 0.87% of the sample.

As encoded in the germline V gene, CDR1 is SGHDT while CDR2 is YYEEEE. The CDR3, cysteine through phenylalanine, is 14 amino acids long. Here the CDR3 DNA is all that survives: 42 bases in frame from base 1. V is cut back by 4 bases and J by 4 bases, with 7 bases in the junction unmatched. Turning to this clone: It has no known antigen specificity. Per-nucleotide qualities are absent, and no much larger clonotype sits a single base away.

Points the paper makes about the study in general: The quantity of clinical and demographic metadata differed by source and by participant and was supplied without curation.

In Seattle, one collaborating source enrolled patients while the infection was active and tracked those patients longitudinally over the course of disease. The collaborating institutions used their own protocols to collect whole blood in K2EDTA tubes. Collaborator samples were shipped for TCRbeta analysis as frozen whole blood, isolated PBMCs, or DNA extracted from either sample type. Material: peripheral blood. The clonotype originates from a human donor with COVID-19, enrolled during active disease. The donor label of this sample is uncertain. The chain uses TRBV5-6 and TRBJ1-2; 7 middle bases align to TRBD1. The nucleotide sequence reads as follows: TGTGCCAGCAGCCTGTTACAGGGGACCTATGGCTACACCTTC. This codes for CASSLLQGTYGYTF.